The rows below give T cell receptor beta chains drawn from one sample of a study of blood T cell repertoires in COVID-19. Method: immunoSEQ multiplex PCR; TCRdb's copy keeps in-frame clones and lacks some. The sample includes about 76,000 clones, 86% of them seen just once. The sample comprised peripheral blood. The receptors were sampled from a human donor in a cohort sampled during active COVID-19. Both conserved end residues are part of each CDR3. The D gene is left open where the match is weak. Part of the rows lack a size; the others show once, few, many or a class for expanded clones.

J gene | clone size | D gene | V gene | CDR3 DNA | CDR3 protein
TRBJ2-7 | NA | NA | TRBV4-1 | TGCGCCAGCAGCCAGGGGCAGGGGGGGCAGTACTTC | CASSQGQGGQYF
TRBJ2-1 | NA | TRBD2 | TRBV3-1/TRBV3-2 | TGTGCCAGCAGACCCGGGACTAGCGGGGGGAATGAGCAGTTCTTC | CASRPGTSGGNEQFF
TRBJ2-3 | NA | TRBD2 | TRBV3-1/TRBV3-2 | TGTGCCAGCAGCCAAGCTAGCGGGGGTGGGTCAGATACGCAGTATTTT | CASSQASGGGSDTQYF
TRBJ2-5 | NA | NA | TRBV7-2 | TGTGCCAGCAGCTTAAGAGCATTTGAGACCCAGTACTTC | CASSLRAFETQYF
TRBJ2-7 | NA | NA | TRBV14 | TGTGCCAGCAGCCAAGCAGGAGGGGAGACTTACGAGCAGTACTTC | CASSQAGGETYEQYF
TRBJ2-3 | once | TRBD2 | TRBV5-1 | TGCGCCAGCAGCTTGTTGGGTAGCGGGGGCCGGGGTCCCACAGATACGCAGTATTTT | CASSLLGSGGRGPTDTQYF
TRBJ2-3 | few | NA | TRBV11-3 | TGTGCCAGCAGAAAACAGAATCTCTTTAGCACAGATACGCAGTATTTT | CASRKQNLFSTDTQYF
TRBJ2-1 | NA | NA | TRBV19 | TGTGCCAGTAGTAACAACGGGGTACCCTACAATGAGCAGTTCTTC | CASSNNGVPYNEQFF
TRBJ2-7 | NA | TRBD1 | TRBV4-1 | TGCGCCAGCAGCGGGGACAGCTCCTACGAGCAGTACTTC | CASSGDSSYEQYF
TRBJ2-7 | NA | TRBD1 | TRBV28 | TGTGCCAGCAGTCAGGTTACCGGGACAGGGTTTCTCTACGAGCAGTACTTC | CASSQVTGTGFLYEQYF
TRBJ1-2 | NA | NA | TRBV5-4 | TGTGCCAGCAGCTCAGGCGCGGGGTTTGGCTACACCTTC | CASSSGAGFGYTF
TRBJ2-1 | NA | TRBD1 | TRBV18 | TGTGCCAGCTCACCGGGGCAGGGGGCTTACAATGAGCAGTTCTTC | CASSPGQGAYNEQFF
TRBJ1-2 | NA | NA | TRBV5-6 | TGTGCCAGCAGCTTGGGCCTCAGACAGAAAGACTATGGCTACACCTTC | CASSLGLRQKDYGYTF
TRBJ1-4 | NA | NA | TRBV30 | TGTGCCTGGAGTGTCGAAAGGGGTACACTTCAGATTTTT | CAWSVERGTLQIF
TRBJ1-2 | once | NA | TRBV28 | TGTGCCAGCAGTTCCAGTCCGGGGGAGGCCTGGGGCTACACCTTC | CASSSSPGEAWGYTF
TRBJ1-5 | NA | TRBD1 | TRBV19 | TGTGCCAGTAGGAGGGCAGGGGGTAACGGCAATCAGCCCCAGCATTTT | CASRRAGGNGNQPQHF
TRBJ1-2 | NA | NA | TRBV11-3 | TGTGCCAGCAGCTCCACTACAGGGTTACATGGCTACACCTTC | CASSSTTGLHGYTF
TRBJ1-5 | NA | NA | TRBV19 | TGTGCCAGTAGGGCCAGTGGTCAGCCCCAGCATTTT | CASRASGQPQHF
TRBJ2-2 | NA | TRBD2 | TRBV11-3 | TGTGCCAGCAGCTCACCAACCCTAGCGGGGGGGATCACCGGGGAGCTGTTTTTT | CASSSPTLAGGITGELFF
TRBJ2-2 | NA | NA | TRBV28 | TGTGCCAGCAGCATCCCAGGGCAGGGCACCGGGGAGCTGTTTTTT | CASSIPGQGTGELFF
TRBJ2-7 | NA | NA | TRBV27 | TGTGCCAGCAGTGATGAGGGAGCCGGCTACGAGCAGTACTTC | CASSDEGAGYEQYF
TRBJ2-2 | NA | TRBD1 | TRBV5-1 | TGCGCCAGCAGCTTGAGTGGGACAGGGATCGGGGAGCTGTTTTTT | CASSLSGTGIGELFF
TRBJ1-1 | NA | NA | TRBV5-1 | TGCGCCAGCAGCTTGGATCCGCGAATGAACACTGAAGCTTTCTTT | CASSLDPRMNTEAFF
TRBJ2-7 | NA | TRBD1 | TRBV5-5 | TGTGCCAGCAGCTTATCCGGGACAGCCTTATACGAGCAGTACTTC | CASSLSGTALYEQYF
TRBJ2-3 | once | NA | TRBV19 | TGTGCCAGTAGTATAGAAGGGGTTTACAGGCAGTATTTT | CASSIEGVYRQYF
TRBJ2-7 | NA | NA | TRBV5-1 | TGCGCCAGCAGCGGAGGAGGCGGACTATACTACGAGCAGTACTTC | CASSGGGGLYYEQYF
TRBJ2-7 | few | TRBD2 | TRBV5-1 | TGCGCCAGCAGCTCCCGGACTAGCGACGAGCAGTACTTC | CASSSRTSDEQYF
TRBJ2-6 | NA | NA | TRBV28 | TGTGCCAGCAGAACCCCAGGGGCTGGGGCCAACGTCCTGACTTTC | CASRTPGAGANVLTF
TRBJ2-7 | NA | TRBD2 | TRBV3-1/TRBV3-2 | TGTGCCAGCAGCCAAGAGGGACTAGCTATAGGCGAGCAGTACTTC | CASSQEGLAIGEQYF
TRBJ1-1 | NA | TRBD1 | TRBV5-4 | TGTGCCAGCAGCTTGGGAGGGGGCGGGAACACTGAAGCTTTCTTT | CASSLGGGGNTEAFF
TRBJ2-7 | NA | TRBD1 | TRBV11-1 | TGTGCCAGCAGCTACAGGGGGCGCGGGCAGTACTTC | CASSYRGRGQYF
TRBJ2-5 | NA | NA | TRBV30 | TGTGCCTGGGGCCATCTGGGGACAAGCGTAGCGACCCAGTACTTC | CAWGHLGTSVATQYF
TRBJ2-3 | once | NA | TRBV29-1 | TGCAGCGTTGATGGGCCACGCTCTAGCACAGATACGCAGTATTTT | CSVDGPRSSTDTQYF
TRBJ1-4 | few | NA | TRBV5-6 | TGTGCCAGCAGCTTGAGGGGATCAACTAATGAAAAACTGTTTTTT | CASSLRGSTNEKLFF
TRBJ1-1 | few | NA | TRBV7-6 | TGTGCCAGCAGCTTAGTTGGCCCCGGGATGAACACTGAAGCTTTCTTT | CASSLVGPGMNTEAFF
TRBJ2-7 | NA | NA | TRBV5-1 | TGCGCCAGCAGCCTATCACAGCATCCAGATACCTACGAGCAGTACTTC | CASSLSQHPDTYEQYF
TRBJ2-2 | NA | TRBD2 | TRBV11-3 | TGTGCTGGCGGGGGGGCCAACACCGGGGAGCTGTTTTTT | CAGGGANTGELFF
TRBJ2-3 | once | TRBD2 | TRBV3-1/TRBV3-2 | TGTGCCAGCAGCCAAGGGTCCTCTAGCGGGGACACAGATACGCAGTATTTT | CASSQGSSSGDTDTQYF
TRBJ1-5 | NA | NA | TRBV4-3 | TGCGCCAGCAGCCAACATGCTACAGGGAGCAATCAGCCCCAGCATTTT | CASSQHATGSNQPQHF
TRBJ1-2 | NA | NA | TRBV6-5 | TGTGCCAGCGTGGGGAGGGGCGGGAGTAACTATGGCTACACCTTC | CASVGRGGSNYGYTF
TRBJ2-6 | NA | TRBD1 | TRBV7-9 | TGTGCCAGCAGCGACAGGGTTTTTGGGGCCAACGTCCTGACTTTC | CASSDRVFGANVLTF
TRBJ2-1 | NA | NA | TRBV9 | TGTGCCAGCAGCCTACGTAGCGGTAGCTCCTACAATGAGCAGTTCTTC | CASSLRSGSSYNEQFF
TRBJ2-3 | NA | TRBD2 | TRBV19 | TGTGCCAGTACACAGCGGGGTAGCACAGATACGCAGTATTTT | CASTQRGSTDTQYF
TRBJ1-5 | NA | TRBD1 | TRBV28 | TGTGCCAGCAGTTTCATGGGGTACAGGGGGCGCTTGGGCAATCAGCCCCAGCATTTT | CASSFMGYRGRLGNQPQHF
TRBJ2-3 | NA | NA | TRBV18 | TGTGCCAGCTCACCTGACAGTAACACAGATACGCAGTATTTT | CASSPDSNTDTQYF
TRBJ1-5 | NA | TRBD1 | TRBV7-9 | TGTGCCAGCAGCTTAGGACAGGGCAACAGACAGCCCCAGCATTTT | CASSLGQGNRQPQHF
TRBJ1-2 | NA | NA | TRBV30 | TGTGCCTGGAGTGTACTTAACAGGGTCGGCGGCTACACCTTC | CAWSVLNRVGGYTF